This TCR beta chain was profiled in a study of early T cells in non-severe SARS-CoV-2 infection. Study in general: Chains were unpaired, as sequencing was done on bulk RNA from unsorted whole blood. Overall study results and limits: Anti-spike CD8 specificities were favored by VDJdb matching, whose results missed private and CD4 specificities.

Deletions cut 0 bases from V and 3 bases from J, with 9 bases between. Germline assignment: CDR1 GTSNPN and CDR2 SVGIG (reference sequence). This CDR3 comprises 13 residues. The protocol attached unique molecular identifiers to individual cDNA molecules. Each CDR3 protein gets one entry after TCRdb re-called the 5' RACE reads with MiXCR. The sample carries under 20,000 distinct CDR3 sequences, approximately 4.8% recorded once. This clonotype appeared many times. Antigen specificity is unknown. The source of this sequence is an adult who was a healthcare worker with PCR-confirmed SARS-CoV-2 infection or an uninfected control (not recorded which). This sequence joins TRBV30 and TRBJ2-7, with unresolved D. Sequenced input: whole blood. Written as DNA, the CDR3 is TGTGCCTGGAGTGTGTCTTCCAACTACGAGCAGTACTTC. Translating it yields CAWSVSSNYEQYF.